Sequencing of this T cell receptor beta chain was carried out in a study of coeliac disease. Overall study results and limits: TRB repertoires were largely private, with most amino acid sequences found in only one sample. Cross-contamination between intraepithelial and lamina propria cells was possible. According to the authors, this method cannot detect gliadin-specific T cells in an unbiased way. Lower clonality than controls marked TRB and TRG repertoires from active celiac intraepithelial and lamina propria samples.

Using immunoSEQ multiplex PCR, the repertoire was profiled, and TCRdb retains in-frame clones only, with some absent. The repertoire consists of some 4,300 clones, with under 70% occurring once and the leading ten covering 8.5% to 14%. Trimming took 0 bases from V and 5 from J, leaving 10 bases between them. Germline V lookup: CDR1 ENHRY, CDR2 SYGVKD. The CDR3 totals 14 residues. To note about this clone: What it recognizes is unknown.

Sequencing used one aliquot of around 540,000 cells per fraction. The gene calls are TRBV10-3 and TRBJ2-5, with unresolved D. The sequencing sample was made of intraepithelial lymphocytes from the gut. The TCR was taken from a woman between 18 and 29 years old with active celiac disease. DNA for the CDR3: TGTGCCATCAGTGAGTCGAATTACATGGAGACCCAGTACTTC. Translating it yields CAISESNYMETQYF.